Listed below are T cell receptor beta chains from one sample, sequenced in a study of identical twins. TCRdb reprocessed the 5' RACE reads via MiXCR and lists one record per CDR3 protein. The sample lists some 560,000 distinct CDR3 sequences, nearly 10% occurring once. In addition, the sample was reused for a study of yellow fever vaccine responses in identical twins.

Sequencing was carried out using PBMCs. These receptors were taken from a woman aged 18-35 years in good health. Both conserved end residues are part of each CDR3. A D gene is named only where the DNA matches it firmly. A row's size may be missing; if present it is once, few, many or a size class.

CDR3 | DNA | size | V | D | J
CSASGGRSSYNEQFF | TGCAGTGCTAGCGGGGGACGTAGCTCCTACAATGAGCAGTTCTTC | few | TRBV20-1 | . | TRBJ2-1
CSARALGGGSLEQYF | TGCAGTGCTAGAGCCCTCGGCGGGGGGAGTCTCGAGCAGTACTTC | many | TRBV20-1 | TRBD2 | TRBJ2-7
CATSRDTVQVSTEAFF | TGTGCCACCAGCAGGGATACTGTGCAAGTTTCCACTGAAGCTTTCTTT | . | TRBV15 | . | TRBJ1-1
CASSLVGLAETQETQYF | TGTGCCAGCAGCTTAGTCGGACTAGCGGAGACCCAAGAGACCCAGTACTTC | . | TRBV7-9 | TRBD2 | TRBJ2-5
CSVRIQGIGYTF | TGCAGCGTCAGGATACAGGGGATTGGCTACACCTTC | . | TRBV29-1 | TRBD1 | TRBJ1-2
CASRGHGTPHGYTF | TGTGCCAGCAGGGGGCACGGAACCCCTCATGGCTACACATTC | . | TRBV12-3/TRBV12-4 | . | TRBJ1-2
CSAPSWRDNEQFF | TGCAGTGCCCCTAGCTGGCGAGACAATGAGCAGTTCTTC | many | TRBV20-1 | . | TRBJ2-1
CASSQEGGTNEKLFF | TGTGCCAGCAGCCAAGAGGGGGGAACTAATGAAAAACTGTTTTTT | many | TRBV4-2 | . | TRBJ1-4
CASSPQRALSYEQYF | TGTGCCAGCAGCCCCCAGCGGGCCCTCTCCTACGAGCAGTACTTC | . | TRBV7-6 | . | TRBJ2-7
CASSAWDRSTDTQYF | TGTGCCAGCAGTGCCTGGGACAGAAGCACAGATACGCAGTATTTT | . | TRBV28 | TRBD1 | TRBJ2-3
CASSPPGTANSRQYF | TGTGCCAGCAGCCCCCCCGGGACAGCCAATTCGAGGCAGTACTTC | many | TRBV2 | TRBD1 | TRBJ2-7
CASSLLSSGSSTDTQYF | TGTGCCAGCAGCTTATTGAGTAGCGGGAGCAGCACAGATACGCAGTATTTT | many | TRBV7-9 | TRBD2 | TRBJ2-3
CASSLKIGGSGEQYF | TGCGCCAGCAGCTTAAAAATTGGGGGGAGCGGCGAGCAGTACTTC | few | TRBV5-1 | . | TRBJ2-7
CSVPGQGSYNEQFF | TGCAGCGTCCCGGGACAGGGGTCCTACAATGAGCAGTTCTTC | many | TRBV29-1 | TRBD1 | TRBJ2-1
CASSQDIYGGSQNIQYF | TGCGCCAGCAGCCAAGATATCTATGGAGGAAGCCAAAACATTCAGTACTTC | few | TRBV4-3 | . | TRBJ2-4
CAWSVLASGYNEQFF | TGTGCCTGGAGTGTACTGGCTAGCGGGTACAATGAGCAGTTCTTC | few | TRBV30 | TRBD2 | TRBJ2-1
CSVEATGREQYF | TGCAGCGTTGAAGCGACAGGGAGGGAGCAGTACTTC | few | TRBV29-1 | . | TRBJ2-7
CASSSTHLVKETQYF | TGTGCCAGCAGTTCCACACATCTAGTGAAGGAGACCCAGTACTTC | many | TRBV27 | . | TRBJ2-5
CASSQGLAGWGNEQFF | TGCGCCAGCAGCCAAGGTCTAGCGGGATGGGGTAATGAGCAGTTCTTC | . | TRBV4-3 | TRBD2 | TRBJ2-1
CSVAGQINYGYTF | TGCAGCGTTGCCGGACAGATTAACTATGGCTACACCTTC | . | TRBV29-1 | . | TRBJ1-2
CASSLKGAGGLVEQFF | TGCGCCAGCAGCTTGAAAGGAGCGGGAGGGCTCGTTGAGCAGTTCTTC | many | TRBV5-1 | TRBD2 | TRBJ2-1
CASRGVGSTDTQYF | TGTGCCAGCAGGGGGGTAGGGAGCACAGATACGCAGTATTTT | . | TRBV25-1 | . | TRBJ2-3
CSVRPPGDRSYF | TGCAGCGTTCGCCCCCCGGGGGATAGGAGCTATTTT | few | TRBV29-1 | . | TRBJ2-3
CASSPPRQGDEQYF | TGTGCCAGCTCACCACCGAGACAGGGGGACGAGCAGTACTTC | few | TRBV18 | TRBD1 | TRBJ2-7
CAWTAQLPSNQPQHF | TGTGCCTGGACTGCACAGCTGCCTAGCAATCAGCCCCAGCATTTT | few | TRBV30 | . | TRBJ1-5
CASSLTSGGYNDEQFF | TGCGCCAGCAGCCTGACTAGCGGGGGGTATAATGATGAGCAGTTCTTC | few | TRBV4-1 | TRBD2 | TRBJ2-1
CAFCFHRGQGEANYGYTF | TGTGCCTTCTGTTTCCACCGGGGGCAGGGGGAAGCTAACTATGGCTACACCTTC | . | TRBV3-1 | TRBD1 | TRBJ1-2
CASSESTGLAGLTGELFF | TGTGCCAGCAGTGAATCCACGGGACTAGCGGGACTCACCGGGGAGCTGTTTTTT | many | TRBV25-1 | TRBD2 | TRBJ2-2
CASSKDMNTGELFF | TGCGCCAGCAGCAAAGATATGAACACCGGGGAGCTGTTTTTT | many | TRBV5-1 | . | TRBJ2-2
CATPGVYYGYTF | TGTGCCACCCCGGGGGTGTACTATGGCTACACCTTC | . | TRBV6-1 | . | TRBJ1-2
CASSQTRGNNEQFF | TGTGCCAGCAGTCAAACAAGGGGGAACAATGAGCAGTTCTTC | few | TRBV6-2/TRBV6-3 | . | TRBJ2-1
CASRQQGATGELFF | TGTGCCAGCAGGCAACAGGGGGCAACCGGGGAGCTGTTTTTT | few | TRBV28 | TRBD1 | TRBJ2-2
CASSGWDRGPYEQYF | TGTGCCAGCAGCGGTTGGGACAGGGGCCCCTACGAGCAGTACTTC | . | TRBV9 | TRBD1 | TRBJ2-7
CASSFSDRTVVNTGELFF | TGTGCCAGCAGCTTCTCGGACAGAACAGTCGTGAACACCGGGGAGCTGTTTTTT | . | TRBV11-1 | . | TRBJ2-2
CASSLGVAGNTIYF | TGTGCCAGCAGCTTAGGAGTAGCTGGAAACACCATATATTTT | many | TRBV7-9 | . | TRBJ1-3
CASSYFGGTSPGELFF | TGTGCCAGCAGTTACTTCGGCGGGACTAGCCCCGGGGAGCTGTTTTTT | many | TRBV6-2/TRBV6-3 | TRBD2 | TRBJ2-2
CASSLGPGKGYGYTF | TGTGCCAGCAGCTTAGGACCCGGGAAGGGCTATGGCTACACCTTC | . | TRBV7-2 | . | TRBJ1-2
CASSLDSSSWGEQFF | TGTGCCAGCAGCTTAGATTCTTCCTCTTGGGGTGAGCAGTTCTTC | . | TRBV7-3 | . | TRBJ2-1
CASRTTSGREQFF | TGTGCCAGCAGAACCACTAGCGGGAGGGAGCAGTTCTTC | few | TRBV2 | TRBD2 | TRBJ2-1
CSVGVVQAETQYF | TGCAGCGTTGGGGTAGTACAGGCTGAGACCCAGTACTTC | many | TRBV29-1 | . | TRBJ2-5
CASMGGAGAYNEQFF | TGTGCCAGCATGGGGGGAGCGGGGGCCTACAATGAGCAGTTCTTC | . | TRBV7-9 | TRBD2 | TRBJ2-1
CSVATDLYEQYF | TGCAGTGTTGCCACGGACCTCTACGAGCAGTACTTC | few | TRBV20-1 | . | TRBJ2-7
CASSKLSPTDTQYF | TGTGCCAGCAGCAAACTTAGTCCGACAGATACGCAGTATTTT | . | TRBV7-2 | . | TRBJ2-3
CASSQVAEQFF | TGTGCCAGCAGCCAAGTCGCTGAGCAGTTCTTC | many | TRBV14 | . | TRBJ2-1
CSVDFTGELFF | TGCAGCGTTGACTTCACCGGGGAGCTGTTTTTT | few | TRBV29-1 | . | TRBJ2-2
CASTRPRTGLYEQYF | TGTGCCAGCACCAGACCGAGGACAGGGTTGTACGAGCAGTACTTC | . | TRBV28 | TRBD1 | TRBJ2-7
CASTQRGLFNEQFF | TGTGCCAGCACCCAACGCGGACTATTCAATGAGCAGTTCTTC | few | TRBV27 | . | TRBJ2-1
CASSPRPTNEQFF | TGTGCCAGCAGCCCACGACCTACCAATGAGCAGTTCTTC | . | TRBV14 | . | TRBJ2-1
CASSQESRGANEQFF | TGTGCCAGCAGCCAAGAGTCGCGAGGGGCCAATGAGCAGTTCTTC | few | TRBV4-2 | . | TRBJ2-1
CSASLTQNNEQFF | TGCAGTGCTAGCCTTACCCAGAACAATGAGCAGTTCTTC | few | TRBV20-1 | . | TRBJ2-1
CSARAGDRGYGYTF | TGCAGTGCTAGAGCTGGGGACAGGGGCTATGGCTACACCTTC | many | TRBV20-1 | TRBD1 | TRBJ1-2
CASSWGGVGAKNIQYF | TGCGCCAGCAGCTGGGGGGGTGTCGGGGCCAAAAACATTCAGTACTTC | many | TRBV5-1 | TRBD2 | TRBJ2-4
CASARTNQPQHF | TGTGCCAGCGCTCGTACAAATCAGCCCCAGCATTTT | . | TRBV6-2/TRBV6-3 | . | TRBJ1-5